These T cell receptor beta chains were read from a single sample in a study of blood T cell repertoires in COVID-19. Assay used: immunoSEQ multiplex PCR; TCRdb lists only in-frame clones, some missing. This table has some 310,000 clones, almost 90% appearing once. Sample: peripheral blood. These receptors originate from a middle-aged woman with COVID-19, enrolled during active disease. CDR3s include the opening cysteine and the closing phenylalanine or tryptophan. Fields, in order: J gene, V gene, clone size, D gene, CDR3 DNA, CDR3 protein. D genes are given only for firm matches. For some rows the clone size is stated as once, few or many, or as a class when expanded; others skip it.

j_gene: TRBJ2-1; v_gene: TRBV29-1; abundance: once; d_gene: TRBD2; CDR3nt: TGCAGCGCCGGACTAGCGGGGGGTGACGCCTACAATGAGCAGTTCTTC; CDR3aa: CSAGLAGGDAYNEQFF
j_gene: TRBJ1-3; v_gene: TRBV2; abundance: .; d_gene: .; CDR3nt: TGTGCCAGCACGAACGAGGGAAACACCATATATTTT; CDR3aa: CASTNEGNTIYF
j_gene: TRBJ1-1; v_gene: TRBV5-1; abundance: once; d_gene: .; CDR3nt: TGCGCCAGCAGCTCGACAGGCGGCCAGGGCACTGAAGCTTTCTTT; CDR3aa: CASSSTGGQGTEAFF
j_gene: TRBJ2-3; v_gene: TRBV5-1; abundance: .; d_gene: .; CDR3nt: TGCGCCAGCATGACTAATACGGGGTTAGCTACGCAGTATTTT; CDR3aa: CASMTNTGLATQYF
j_gene: TRBJ1-3; v_gene: TRBV30; abundance: once; d_gene: .; CDR3nt: TGTGCCTGGAGGGACAGTGACACCATATATTTT; CDR3aa: CAWRDSDTIYF
j_gene: TRBJ1-5; v_gene: TRBV7-3; abundance: .; d_gene: .; CDR3nt: TGTGCCAGCAGCTCCAAACAGGGAAATACCCGCAATCAGCCCCAGCATTTT; CDR3aa: CASSSKQGNTRNQPQHF
j_gene: TRBJ2-3; v_gene: TRBV5-1; abundance: .; d_gene: TRBD2; CDR3nt: TGCGCCAGCAGCCCGGAGGCCTTGGGACTAGCGGCAGATACGCAGTATTTT; CDR3aa: CASSPEALGLAADTQYF
j_gene: TRBJ1-1; v_gene: TRBV5-1; abundance: .; d_gene: .; CDR3nt: TGCGCCAGCAGCTTGAATGGGGCGGAAACTGAAGCTTTCTTT; CDR3aa: CASSLNGAETEAFF
j_gene: TRBJ1-2; v_gene: TRBV2; abundance: .; d_gene: .; CDR3nt: TGTGCCAGCAGTGTCAACAGGGAAGTAGGGGGCTACACCTTC; CDR3aa: CASSVNREVGGYTF
j_gene: TRBJ2-2; v_gene: TRBV6-2/TRBV6-3; abundance: few; d_gene: TRBD2; CDR3nt: TGTGCCAGCAGTGGGCTGGGGACTAGCGGGAGGGCCGAGCTGTTTTTT; CDR3aa: CASSGLGTSGRAELFF
j_gene: TRBJ2-7; v_gene: TRBV25-1; abundance: .; d_gene: .; CDR3nt: TGTGCCAGCAGTGTAGGGGACGAGCAGTACTTC; CDR3aa: CASSVGDEQYF
j_gene: TRBJ2-1; v_gene: TRBV3-1/TRBV3-2; abundance: .; d_gene: .; CDR3nt: TGTGCCAGCAGCCTCATCGGGTTTGAGCAGTTCTTC; CDR3aa: CASSLIGFEQFF
j_gene: TRBJ2-3; v_gene: TRBV7-2; abundance: .; d_gene: .; CDR3nt: TGTGCCAGCAGCTCACAGGGTGTCACAGATACGCAGTATTTT; CDR3aa: CASSSQGVTDTQYF
j_gene: TRBJ1-1; v_gene: TRBV2; abundance: .; d_gene: TRBD1; CDR3nt: TGTGCCAGCAGTGGGTCGAGACAGGGGGCTGAAGCTTTCTTT; CDR3aa: CASSGSRQGAEAFF
j_gene: TRBJ1-6; v_gene: TRBV6-5; abundance: few; d_gene: TRBD1; CDR3nt: TGTGCCAGCAGTCTGCGACAGGGTAATTCACCCCTCCACTTT; CDR3aa: CASSLRQGNSPLHF
j_gene: TRBJ2-7; v_gene: TRBV12-5; abundance: .; d_gene: .; CDR3nt: TGTGCTAGTGGTTTGGTACGGTTACTCTACGAGCAGTACTTC; CDR3aa: CASGLVRLLYEQYF
j_gene: TRBJ1-1; v_gene: TRBV9; abundance: .; d_gene: TRBD1; CDR3nt: TGTGCCAGCAACAGGGGACAGGGAAGGTTTGAAGCTTTCTTT; CDR3aa: CASNRGQGRFEAFF
j_gene: TRBJ2-1; v_gene: TRBV9; abundance: .; d_gene: TRBD1; CDR3nt: TGTGCCAGCAGCGTGGGAGATGCCCGGGACAGGGGAAATGAGCAGTTCTTC; CDR3aa: CASSVGDARDRGNEQFF
j_gene: TRBJ2-3; v_gene: TRBV11-2; abundance: .; d_gene: TRBD2; CDR3nt: TGTGCCAGCAGCTTAGGGCGGACTAGCGGCACAGATACGCAGTATTTT; CDR3aa: CASSLGRTSGTDTQYF
j_gene: TRBJ2-3; v_gene: TRBV3-1/TRBV3-2; abundance: .; d_gene: .; CDR3nt: TGTGCCAGCAGCCAAGGGCCCGCAGGGGCTAGCACAGATACGCAGTATTTT; CDR3aa: CASSQGPAGASTDTQYF
j_gene: TRBJ2-3; v_gene: TRBV7-9; abundance: .; d_gene: TRBD2; CDR3nt: TGTGCCAGCAGGCGGAGCGGGGGGGCCATTAACACAGATACGCAGTATTTT; CDR3aa: CASRRSGGAINTDTQYF
j_gene: TRBJ2-7; v_gene: TRBV29-1; abundance: .; d_gene: TRBD1; CDR3nt: TGCAGCGTTGACATGACAGGGGTTGGGGAGCAGTACTTC; CDR3aa: CSVDMTGVGEQYF